The text below deals with one TCR beta chain. Its antigen is not identified. Germline CDR1 reads SNHLY; CDR2 reads FYNNEI. With 6 bases clipped from V and 8 bases from J, the junction kept 21 bases outside the gene matches. The CDR3 spans 18 residues. The data originate from a study of T cell responses to AZD1222 COVID-19 vaccine. Study-wide results and caveats: Baseline seropositives among AZD1222 recipients totaled only six or seven.

Sequencing used immunoSEQ multiplex PCR; TCRdb keeps in-frame clones, though not all of them. In the table there are over 150,000 clones, just under 95% of which are singletons. The chain joins TRBV2 to TRBJ1-2; TRBD1 aligns across 10 bases. This TCR was sampled from an adult who received the MenACWY meningococcal vaccine as a control. The sample was peripheral blood, taken 28 days after the second dose of the MenACWY control vaccine. The CDR3 sequence: CASSQSGTGDSDGRGYTF. The DNA for the CDR3 is TGTGCCAGCAGCCAATCCGGGACAGGGGACTCCGATGGTAGGGGCTACACCTTC.